The next 8 T cell receptor beta chains were all read from a single sample in a study of T cells in localized non-small cell lung cancer. The repertoire was sequenced with immunoSEQ multiplex PCR; TCRdb's copy has only in-frame clones and lacks some. The data contain under 8,000 clones, 90% to 95% of them singletons. The source material was peripheral blood, sampled before any cancer treatment. The receptors here all came from a woman aged 40-75 years with stage I lung adenocarcinoma.

The chain recombines TRBV27 with TRBJ2-7; 9 nucleotides match TRBD2. Germline CDR1 and CDR2: MNHEY and SMNVEV (reference sequence). This CDR3 is built from 14 residues. With 6 bases clipped from V and 0 bases from J, the junction kept 3 bases outside the gene matches. The CDR3 nucleotides are TGTGCCAGCAGAACTAGCGGGCCCTCCTACGAGCAGTACTTC. Protein: CASRTSGPSYEQYF.

The chain links TRBV27 to TRBJ2-1; D is unresolved. This CDR3 is 12 amino acids long. V lost 5 bases, J lost 9 bases, and 11 bases lay in between. From germline, CDR1 is MNHEY and CDR2 SMNVEV (reference sequence). For the CDR3, the DNA is TGTGCCAGCAGTGCAGCCCGCGGTGAGCAGTTCTTC. Translated, it gives CASSAARGEQFF.

The V gene is TRBV5-1, the J gene TRBJ1-4, with 9 nucleotides matching TRBD1. V was clipped by 4 bases and J by 5 bases; unmatched bases: 9. Per the germline V gene, CDR1 is SGHRS and CDR2 is YFSETQ. This CDR3 has 16 residues. This CDR3 is CASSTGQGAENEKLFF. DNA for the CDR3: TGCGCCAGCAGCACGGGACAGGGCGCTGAAAATGAAAAACTGTTTTTT.

The rearrangement joins TRBV4-2 to TRBJ1-4, with D uncertain. Germline loops: CDR1 LGHNA, CDR2 YNFKEQ. Trimming cost V 1 base and J 8 bases, with 17 bases left between them. This CDR3 contains 16 residues. DNA for the CDR3: TGTGCCAGCAGCCAAGGCCCCCAGGAAAGGGTGGAAAAACTGTTTTTT. Its translation is CASSQGPQERVEKLFF.

The chain joins TRBV5-1 to TRBJ2-2; 8 bases are a match to TRBD1. CDR1 SGHRS and CDR2 YFSETQ come from the germline V gene. V shed 1 base and J 5 bases; nucleotides not matched to a gene: 4. This CDR3 has 15 amino acids. The DNA for the CDR3 is TGCGCCAGCAGCTTGCAACAGGGGGAAACCGGGGAGCTGTTTTTT. Translating gives CASSLQQGETGELFF.

The chain joins TRBV7-8 to TRBJ2-1; tentative D call: TRBD2 (5 bases). Trimming took off 4 bases at V and 9 bases at J, with 19 bases between the two ends. There are 15 residues in the CDR3. Germline assignment: CDR1 SGHVS and CDR2 FQNEAQ. CDR3 amino acids: CASSSTSRAEGEQFF. The CDR3 nucleotides are TGTGCCAGCAGCTCAACCTCCCGGGCCGAGGGTGAGCAGTTCTTC.

V is TRBV6-5 and J is TRBJ1-2; D unclear. This CDR3 has 10 amino acids. Germline lookup yields CDR1 MNHEY and CDR2 SVGAGI. Deletions cut 6 bases from V and 5 bases from J, with 4 bases between. CDR3 region: CASRGYGYTF. CDR3 DNA: TGTGCCAGCAGGGGGTATGGCTACACCTTC.

The chain carries TRBV29-1 and TRBJ1-2; TRBD1 matches 7 bases. In germline, CDR1 is SQVTM, CDR2 ANQGSEA. CDR3 length: 12 amino acids. V shed 3 bases and J 6 bases; nucleotides not matched to a gene: 4. CDR3 region: CSVDNRGNGYTF. CDR3 sequence (DNA): TGCAGCGTTGACAACAGGGGAAATGGCTACACCTTC.